The 10 T cell receptor beta chains listed next were all sequenced from one sample in a study of cytotoxic CD8 clonotypes in ibrutinib-treated CLL. The protocol was immunoSEQ multiplex PCR, while the TCRdb copy is restricted to in-frame clones and leaves out a portion. The repertoire holds about 70,000 clones, with 90% as singletons. Sequenced here: PBMCs, sampled after 12 months of ibrutinib treatment. These receptors originate from a human donor with chronic lymphocytic leukemia.

The J gene is TRBJ2-1, the V gene TRBV29-1, with TRBD1 identical over 8 bases. CDR3 length: 13 residues. With 2 bases clipped from V and 7 bases from J, the junction kept 4 bases outside the gene matches. Looked up from germline, CDR1 is SQVTM and CDR2 is ANQGSEA. This CDR3 reads CSVEPQGANEQFF. The DNA for the CDR3 is TGCAGCGTTGAACCTCAGGGGGCGAATGAGCAGTTCTTC.

The chain links TRBV27 to TRBJ1-2, with D possibly matching TRBD1 (5 bases). The V gene lost 3 bases and the J gene lost 6 bases, with 17 bases spanning the gap. The germline V gene has CDR1 MNHEY and CDR2 SMNVEV (reference sequence). The CDR3 consists of 15 residues. This chain's CDR3 is CASSFSPSGLDGYTF. CDR3 bases: TGTGCCAGCAGTTTTTCCCCTTCAGGGTTGGATGGCTACACCTTC.

J is TRBJ2-5 and V is TRBV5-4; D is possibly TRBD2 (5 bases). The germline V gene has CDR1 SGHNT and CDR2 YYREEE (reference sequence). Trimming removed 0 bases at V and 1 base at J, with 10 bases between. The CDR3 extends over 15 amino acids. For the CDR3, the DNA is TGTGCCAGCAGCTTGGGTGGTAGCGTCCAAGAGACCCAGTACTTC. It specifies CASSLGGSVQETQYF.

This sequence joins TRBV7-2 and TRBJ2-2, with TRBD1 matching over 7 bases. This CDR3 comprises 14 residues. Trimming at V came to 4 bases and at J to 6 bases, leaving 5 bases not matched to a gene. Germline loops: CDR1 SGHTA, CDR2 FQGNSA. The CDR3 coding sequence is TGTGCCAGCAGCTCCGCCGGGACAGCCGGGGAGCTGTTTTTT. Amino acid sequence: CASSSAGTAGELFF.

The chain carries TRBV28 and TRBJ2-7; maybe TRBD2 (7 bases). Trimming shortened V by 7 bases and J by 2 bases, and 15 bases separated the two germline ends. CDR3 length: 14 residues. Germline CDR1 and CDR2: MDHEN and SYDVKM. The CDR3 loop is CASTWGRGAYEQYF. CDR3 sequence (DNA): TGTGCCAGCACCTGGGGGAGGGGGGCCTACGAGCAGTACTTC.

The CDR3 protein is CASRRSMNTEAFF. The CDR3 region has the DNA TGTGCCAGCAGAAGGAGTATGAACACTGAAGCTTTCTTT. The chain recombines TRBV14 with TRBJ1-1; D gene ambiguous. CDR1 SGHDN and CDR2 FVKESK come from the germline V gene. V was shortened by 6 bases and J by 0 bases, with 8 bases between the two germline ends. This CDR3 spans 13 amino acids.

The chain joins TRBV5-4 to TRBJ2-3; TRBD2 agrees at 7 bases. Germline V CDR1 and CDR2: SGHNT, YYREEE (reference sequence). Trimming removed 3 bases from V and 3 bases from J; junction bases left unmatched: 7. This CDR3 contains 15 residues. The CDR3: CASSSGRTGTDTQYF. CDR3 nucleotide sequence: TGTGCCAGCAGCTCCGGGAGGACGGGAACAGATACGCAGTATTTT.

The V call is TRBV4-1, the J call TRBJ2-1, with TRBD2 identical over 7 bases. The V and J ends lost 0 bases and 3 bases, in that order; junction bases with no gene match: 5. Germline-derived CDR1 and CDR2 are MGHRA and YSYEKL. The CDR3 has 16 amino acids. This chain's CDR3 is CASSQDLGLDYNEQFF. In nucleotides, the CDR3 is TGCGCCAGCAGCCAAGATTTAGGACTAGACTACAATGAGCAGTTCTTC.

The chain joins TRBV19 to TRBJ2-1; D is perhaps TRBD2 (5 bases). Per the germline V gene, CDR1 is LNHDA and CDR2 is SQIVND (reference sequence). Trimming removed 6 bases at V and 0 bases at J, with 15 bases between. This CDR3 has 16 residues. The chain's CDR3 is CASSTLGLSSYNEQFF. The CDR3 DNA sequence: TGTGCCAGTAGCACACTAGGACTTAGCTCCTACAATGAGCAGTTCTTC.

The CDR3: CASKMPGGMNTEAFF. The CDR3 bases are TGTGCCAGCAAAATGCCCGGGGGCATGAACACTGAAGCTTTCTTT. The chain employs TRBV7-2 and TRBJ1-1; a weak D match, TRBD1 (6 bases). CDR1 SGHTA and CDR2 FQGNSA come from the germline V gene. Trimming shortened V by 7 bases and J by 0 bases, and 15 bases separated the two germline ends. This CDR3 is 15 amino acids long.